This TCR beta chain was observed in a study of Ad26.COV2.S vaccination and SARS-CoV-2 variants. Assay: immunoSEQ multiplex PCR; the TCRdb copy retains only in-frame clones and omits some. This sample yields about 350,000 clones, of which roughly 94% are seen a single time; 3% to 5% belongs to the top ten. This clone was detected only a few times. The sample here was peripheral blood, taken after recovery from COVID-19. The sequence came from a human donor who had recovered from COVID-19.

CDR3 residues: CASSRYHTGSNEQFF. Here the CDR3 DNA reads TGTGCCAGCAGCCGATATCATACAGGGAGCAATGAGCAGTTCTTC. This chain uses TRBV5-6 with TRBJ2-1; D is perhaps TRBD1 (6 bases). V was trimmed by 4 bases and J by 6 bases, leaving 17 bases between them. This CDR3 is built from 15 residues. The germline V gene has CDR1 SGHDT and CDR2 YYEEEE. The entire variable domain, with the rest obtained from reference TRBV5-6 and TRBJ2-1, is as follows: DAGVTQSPTHLIKTRGQQVTLRCSPKSGHDTVSWYQQALGQGPQFIFQYYEEEERQRGNFPDRFSGHQFPNYSSELNVNALLLGDSALYLCASSRYHTGSNEQFFGPGTRLTVL.